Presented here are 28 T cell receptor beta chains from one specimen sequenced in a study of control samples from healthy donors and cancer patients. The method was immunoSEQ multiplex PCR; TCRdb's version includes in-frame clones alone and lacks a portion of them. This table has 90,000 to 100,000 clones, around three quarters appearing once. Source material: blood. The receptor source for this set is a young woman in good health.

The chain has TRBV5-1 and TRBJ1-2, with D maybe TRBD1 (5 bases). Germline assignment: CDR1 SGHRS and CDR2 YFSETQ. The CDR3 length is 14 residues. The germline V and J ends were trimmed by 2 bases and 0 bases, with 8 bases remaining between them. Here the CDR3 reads CASSFGDANYGYTF. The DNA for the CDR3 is TGCGCCAGCAGCTTCGGGGACGCTAACTATGGCTACACCTTC.

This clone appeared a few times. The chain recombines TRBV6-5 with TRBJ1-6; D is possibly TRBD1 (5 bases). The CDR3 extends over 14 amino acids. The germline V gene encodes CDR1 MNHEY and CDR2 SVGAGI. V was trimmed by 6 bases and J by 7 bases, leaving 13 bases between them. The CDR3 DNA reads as TGTGCCAGCAGGAGGGCCGGGGGAAATTCACCCCTCCACTTT. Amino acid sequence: CASRRAGGNSPLHF.

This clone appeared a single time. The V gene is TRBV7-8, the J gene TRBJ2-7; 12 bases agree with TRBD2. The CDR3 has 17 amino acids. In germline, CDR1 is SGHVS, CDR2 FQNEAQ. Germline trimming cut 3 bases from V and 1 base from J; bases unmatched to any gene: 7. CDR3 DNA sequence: TGTGCCAGCAGCTTCGGACTAGCGGGGTCAACTTCCTACGAGCAGTACTTC. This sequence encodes CASSFGLAGSTSYEQYF. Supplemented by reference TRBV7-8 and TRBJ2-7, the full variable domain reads GAGVSQSPRYKVAKRGQDVALRCDPISGHVSLFWYQQALGQGPEFLTYFQNEAQLDKSGLPSDRFFAERPEGSVSTLKIQRTQQEDSAVYLCASSFGLAGSTSYEQYFGPGTRLTVT.

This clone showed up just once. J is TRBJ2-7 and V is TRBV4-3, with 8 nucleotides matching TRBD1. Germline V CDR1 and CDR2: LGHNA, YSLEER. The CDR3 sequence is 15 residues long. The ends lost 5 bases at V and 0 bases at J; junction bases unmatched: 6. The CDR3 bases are TGCGCCAGCAGCGAAAGACAGGGGTTCTCCTACGAGCAGTACTTC. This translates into CASSERQGFSYEQYF.

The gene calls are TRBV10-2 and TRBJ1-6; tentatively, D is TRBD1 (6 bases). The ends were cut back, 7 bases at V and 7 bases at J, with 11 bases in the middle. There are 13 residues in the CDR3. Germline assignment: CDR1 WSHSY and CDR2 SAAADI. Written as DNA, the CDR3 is TGCGCCAGCACAGGACAGACAAATTCACCCCTCCACTTT. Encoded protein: CASTGQTNSPLHF.

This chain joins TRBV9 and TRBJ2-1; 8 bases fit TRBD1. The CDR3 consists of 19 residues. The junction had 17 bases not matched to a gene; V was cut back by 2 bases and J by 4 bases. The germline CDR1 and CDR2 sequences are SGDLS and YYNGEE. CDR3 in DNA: TGTGCCAGCAGCGTGAGGGCCAGATCCGGGACAGGTCGATACAATGAGCAGTTCTTC. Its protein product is CASSVRARSGTGRYNEQFF.

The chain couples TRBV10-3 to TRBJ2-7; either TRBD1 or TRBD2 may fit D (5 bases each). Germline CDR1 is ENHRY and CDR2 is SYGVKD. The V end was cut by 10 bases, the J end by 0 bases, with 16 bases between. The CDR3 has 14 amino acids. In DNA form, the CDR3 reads TGTGCCACCGGGGCATCCGTTAGCTCCTACGAGCAGTACTTC. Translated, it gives CATGASVSSYEQYF.

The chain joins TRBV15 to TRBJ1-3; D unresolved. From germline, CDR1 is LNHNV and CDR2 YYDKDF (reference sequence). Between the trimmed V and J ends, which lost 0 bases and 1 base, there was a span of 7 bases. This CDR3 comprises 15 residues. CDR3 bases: TGTGCCACCAGCAGAGACCGGGGTTCTGGAAACACCATATATTTT. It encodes CATSRDRGSGNTIYF.

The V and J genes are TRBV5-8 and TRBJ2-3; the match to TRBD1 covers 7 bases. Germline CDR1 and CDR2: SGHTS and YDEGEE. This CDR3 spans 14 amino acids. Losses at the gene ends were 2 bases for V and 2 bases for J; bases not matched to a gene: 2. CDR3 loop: CASSLEGATDTQYF. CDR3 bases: TGTGCCAGCAGCTTAGAGGGGGCCACAGATACGCAGTATTTT.

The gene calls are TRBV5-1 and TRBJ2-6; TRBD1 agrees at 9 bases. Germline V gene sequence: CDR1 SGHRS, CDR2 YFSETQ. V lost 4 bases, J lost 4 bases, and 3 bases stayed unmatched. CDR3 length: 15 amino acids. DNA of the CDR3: TGCGCCAGCAGCAGGACAGGGGACGGGGCCAACGTCCTGACTTTC. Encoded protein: CASSRTGDGANVLTF.

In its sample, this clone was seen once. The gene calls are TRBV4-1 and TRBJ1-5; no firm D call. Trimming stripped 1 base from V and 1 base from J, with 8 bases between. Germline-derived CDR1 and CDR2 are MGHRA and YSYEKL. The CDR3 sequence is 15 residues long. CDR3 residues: CASSQVPTSNQPQHF. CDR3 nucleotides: TGCGCCAGCAGCCAAGTCCCCACAAGCAATCAGCCCCAGCATTTT.

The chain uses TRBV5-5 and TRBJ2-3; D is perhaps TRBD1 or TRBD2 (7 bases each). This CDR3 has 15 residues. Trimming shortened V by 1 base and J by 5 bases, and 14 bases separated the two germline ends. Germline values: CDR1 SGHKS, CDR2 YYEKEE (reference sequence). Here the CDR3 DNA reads TGTGCCAGCAGCTTGTTACAGGGGAGGGGAGATACGCAGTATTTT. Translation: CASSLLQGRGDTQYF.

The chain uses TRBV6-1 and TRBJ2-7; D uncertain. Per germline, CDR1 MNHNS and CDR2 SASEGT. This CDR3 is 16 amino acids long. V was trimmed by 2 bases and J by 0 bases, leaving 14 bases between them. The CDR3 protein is CASSERWQSSSYEQYF. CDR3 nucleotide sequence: TGTGCCAGCAGTGAAAGATGGCAGTCCAGCTCCTACGAGCAGTACTTC.

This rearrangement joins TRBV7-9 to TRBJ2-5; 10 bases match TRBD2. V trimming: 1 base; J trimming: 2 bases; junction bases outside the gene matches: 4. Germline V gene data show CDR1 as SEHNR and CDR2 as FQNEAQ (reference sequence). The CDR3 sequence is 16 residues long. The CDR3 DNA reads TGTGCCAGCAGCTTAGTGATAGCGGGGGGACAAGAGACCCAGTACTTC. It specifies CASSLVIAGGQETQYF.

DNA of the CDR3: TGCGCCAGCAGTGAAGGGGTCTGGAACCACGAGCAGTACTTC. Translated, it gives CASSEGVWNHEQYF. V usage is TRBV10-1 and J usage is TRBJ2-7, with TRBD1 as a possible D gene (5 bases). Germline CDR1 is WNHNN and CDR2 is SYGVQD (reference sequence). There are 14 residues in the CDR3. The V end was cut by 3 bases, the J end by 5 bases, with 14 bases between.

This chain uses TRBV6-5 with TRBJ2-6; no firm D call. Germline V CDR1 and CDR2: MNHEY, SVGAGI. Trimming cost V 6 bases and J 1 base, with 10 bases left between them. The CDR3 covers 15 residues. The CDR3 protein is CASSQMWSGANVLTF. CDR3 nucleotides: TGTGCCAGCAGCCAGATGTGGTCTGGGGCCAACGTCCTGACTTTC.

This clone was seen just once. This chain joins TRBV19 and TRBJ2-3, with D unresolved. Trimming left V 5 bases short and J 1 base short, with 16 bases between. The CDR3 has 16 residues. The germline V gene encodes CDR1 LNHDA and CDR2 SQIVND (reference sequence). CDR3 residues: CASSGRVSFGTDTQYF. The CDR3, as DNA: TGTGCCAGTAGTGGACGGGTCAGCTTTGGCACAGATACGCAGTATTTT.

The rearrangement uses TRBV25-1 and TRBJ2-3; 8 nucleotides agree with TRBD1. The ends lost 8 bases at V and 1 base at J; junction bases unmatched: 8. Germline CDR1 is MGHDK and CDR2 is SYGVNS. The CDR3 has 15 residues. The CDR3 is CASHPDRAGTDTQYF. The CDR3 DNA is TGTGCCAGCCACCCGGACAGGGCGGGCACAGATACGCAGTATTTT. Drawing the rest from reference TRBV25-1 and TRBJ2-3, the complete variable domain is EADIYQTPRYLVIGTGKKITLECSQTMGHDKMYWYQQDPGMELHLIHYSYGVNSTEKGDLSSESTVSRIRTEHFPLTLESARPSHTSQYLCASHPDRAGTDTQYFGPGTRLTVL.

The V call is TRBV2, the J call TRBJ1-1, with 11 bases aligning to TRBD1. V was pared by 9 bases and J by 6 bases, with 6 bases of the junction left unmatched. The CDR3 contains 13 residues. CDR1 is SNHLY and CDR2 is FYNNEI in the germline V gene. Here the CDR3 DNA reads TGTGCCAGAGGGGACAGGGGGTACGCTGAAGCTTTCTTT. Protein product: CARGDRGYAEAFF.

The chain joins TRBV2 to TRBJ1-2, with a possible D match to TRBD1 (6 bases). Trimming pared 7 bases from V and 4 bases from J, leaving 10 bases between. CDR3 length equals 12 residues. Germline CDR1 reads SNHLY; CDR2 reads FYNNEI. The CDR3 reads CASTEDSYGYTF. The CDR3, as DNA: TGTGCCAGCACTGAGGACAGCTATGGCTACACCTTC.

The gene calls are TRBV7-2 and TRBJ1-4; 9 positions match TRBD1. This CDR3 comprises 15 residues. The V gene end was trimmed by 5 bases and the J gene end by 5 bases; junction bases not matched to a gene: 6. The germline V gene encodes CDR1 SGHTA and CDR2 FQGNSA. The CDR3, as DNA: TGTGCCAGCAGCCCGGCCGGGACAGGGAATGAAAAACTGTTTTTT. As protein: CASSPAGTGNEKLFF.

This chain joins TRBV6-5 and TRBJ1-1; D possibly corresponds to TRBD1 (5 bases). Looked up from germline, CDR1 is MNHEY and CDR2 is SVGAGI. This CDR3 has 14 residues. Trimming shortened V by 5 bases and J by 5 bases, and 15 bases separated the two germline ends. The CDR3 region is CASSRAGGGTEAFF. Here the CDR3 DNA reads TGTGCCAGCAGTCGTGCGGGCGGGGGTACTGAAGCTTTCTTT.

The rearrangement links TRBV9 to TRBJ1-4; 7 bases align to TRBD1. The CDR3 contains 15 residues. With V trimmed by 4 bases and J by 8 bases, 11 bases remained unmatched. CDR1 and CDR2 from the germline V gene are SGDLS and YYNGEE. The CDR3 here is CASSPHRGPREKLFF. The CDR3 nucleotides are TGTGCCAGCAGCCCCCACAGGGGCCCTAGGGAAAAACTGTTTTTT.

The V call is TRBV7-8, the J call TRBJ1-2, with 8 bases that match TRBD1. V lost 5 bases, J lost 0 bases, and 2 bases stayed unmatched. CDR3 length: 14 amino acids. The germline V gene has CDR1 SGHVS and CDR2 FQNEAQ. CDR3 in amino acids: CASSPGGSNYGYTF. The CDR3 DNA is TGTGCCAGCAGCCCAGGGGGCTCTAACTATGGCTACACCTTC.

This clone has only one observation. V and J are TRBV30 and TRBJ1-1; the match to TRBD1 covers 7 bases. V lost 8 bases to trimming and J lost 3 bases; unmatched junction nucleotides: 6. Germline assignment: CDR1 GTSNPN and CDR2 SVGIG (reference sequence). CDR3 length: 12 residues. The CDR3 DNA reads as TGTGCCGCCAGGGGGGTGGACACTGAAGCTTTCTTT. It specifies CAARGVDTEAFF.

The CDR3 loop is CASRRGGDSGNTIYF. The DNA of the CDR3 is TGTGCCAGCAGAAGAGGGGGGGACTCTGGAAACACCATATATTTT. This rearrangement joins TRBV5-4 to TRBJ1-3; D may be TRBD1 (6 bases). The germline V gene encodes CDR1 SGHNT and CDR2 YYREEE (reference sequence). V dropped 5 bases and J dropped 0 bases, with 12 bases sitting between them. This CDR3 has 15 amino acids.

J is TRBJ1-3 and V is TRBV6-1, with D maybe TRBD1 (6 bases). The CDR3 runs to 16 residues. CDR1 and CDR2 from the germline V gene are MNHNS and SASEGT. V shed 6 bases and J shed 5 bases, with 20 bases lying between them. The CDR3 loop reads CASRERRTDGRNTIYF. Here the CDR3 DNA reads TGTGCCAGCAGGGAAAGACGGACAGACGGACGAAACACCATATATTTT.

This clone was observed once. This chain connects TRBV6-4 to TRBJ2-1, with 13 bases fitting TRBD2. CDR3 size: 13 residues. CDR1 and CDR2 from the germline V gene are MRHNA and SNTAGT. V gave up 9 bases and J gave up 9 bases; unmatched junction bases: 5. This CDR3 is CASRTSGGSEQFF. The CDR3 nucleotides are TGTGCCAGTAGGACTAGCGGGGGTAGTGAGCAGTTCTTC.